Presented here are 5 T cell receptor beta chains from one specimen sequenced in a study of T cell responses to AZD1222 COVID-19 vaccine. Method: immunoSEQ multiplex PCR; TCRdb's copy keeps in-frame clones and lacks some. The profile shows about 160,000 clones, around nine tenths of them singletons. The specimen comprised peripheral blood, sampled on day 0 of AZD1222 vaccination. These receptors were collected from an adult in good health.

This chain uses TRBV5-1 with TRBJ2-3, with TRBD2 identical over 8 bases. The CDR3 spans 15 residues. With V trimmed by 0 bases and J by 4 bases, 4 bases remained unmatched. From germline, CDR1 is SGHRS and CDR2 YFSETQ. The CDR3 coding sequence is TGCGCCAGCAGCTTGGGGCGGGAGGTACCAGATACGCAGTATTTT. It yields the protein CASSLGREVPDTQYF.

This chain uses TRBV9 with TRBJ2-2, with D possibly TRBD2 on 6 matching bases. Germline V gives CDR1 SGDLS, CDR2 YYNGEE. The CDR3 is 16 residues long. Trimming removed 3 bases at V and 6 bases at J, with 18 bases between. CDR3 bases: TGTGCCAGCAGCGCGTGGGACTTATCGGAGGCCGGGGAGCTGTTTTTT. It yields the protein CASSAWDLSEAGELFF. Using reference TRBV9 and TRBJ2-2 for the parts outside the CDR3, the full variable domain is DSGVTQTPKHLITATGQRVTLRCSPRSGDLSVYWYQQSLDQGLQFLIQYYNGEERAKGNILERFSAQQFPDLHSELNLSSLELGDSALYFCASSAWDLSEAGELFFGEGSRLTVL.

On this clone: This CDR3 is also generated by other DNA sequences in the sample. The genes are TRBV24-1 and TRBJ1-2; D gene unclear. Germline V gene lookup returns CDR1 KGHDR and CDR2 SFDVKD. V was clipped by 5 bases and J by 5 bases, with 8 bases between them. CDR3 length: 12 amino acids. This chain's CDR3 is CATSALGYGYTF. For the CDR3, the DNA is TGTGCCACCAGTGCCTTGGGGTATGGCTACACCTTC.

The chain couples TRBV7-9 to TRBJ2-1; D is ambiguous. Germline assignment: CDR1 SEHNR and CDR2 FQNEAQ (reference sequence). The V end lost 4 bases, the J end lost 12 bases, and 13 bases lay between the germline ends. CDR3 length equals 12 residues. The CDR3 here is CASSSDHLLQFF. CDR3 sequence (DNA): TGTGCCAGCAGCTCGGACCACCTCTTGCAGTTCTTC.

CDR3 sequence (DNA): TGTGCCAGCGGGGGGACTAGCGGCACAGATACGCAGTATTTT. As protein: CASGGTSGTDTQYF. This chain uses TRBV9 with TRBJ2-3; 10 nucleotides line up with TRBD2. This CDR3 is built from 14 residues. Germline V gene data show CDR1 as SGDLS and CDR2 as YYNGEE. The junction had 3 bases not matched to a gene; V was cut back by 7 bases and J by 1 base. The whole variable domain, remainder taken from reference TRBV9 and TRBJ2-3, is DSGVTQTPKHLITATGQRVTLRCSPRSGDLSVYWYQQSLDQGLQFLIQYYNGEERAKGNILERFSAQQFPDLHSELNLSSLELGDSALYFCASGGTSGTDTQYFGPGTRLTVL.